This T cell receptor beta chain is drawn from a study of T cell responses to AZD1222 COVID-19 vaccine. Study findings and constraints: Compared with day 0, the breadth and depth of the Spike-specific TCR repertoire rose significantly after two doses of AZD1222. The donor cohort was predominantly white British with a female majority, and clonal diversity may have been underestimated. Sampled repertoires all dated from after the peak T cell response.

CDR1 is MDHEN, CDR2 SYDVKM, per germline. Deletions cut 6 bases from V and 4 bases from J, with 10 bases between. The CDR3 has 13 residues. Generated by immunoSEQ multiplex PCR, the TCRdb table keeps only in-frame clones and is missing some. Counted here are fewer than 150,000 clones, around 91% occurring once; the ten biggest clones make up less than 9.5%. Comment on this clone: Antigen: not known.

The specimen was peripheral blood, collected 28 days after the second AZD1222 dose. The V and J genes are TRBV28 and TRBJ2-1; D gene ambiguous. The receptor was derived from an adult who received the AZD1222 COVID-19 vaccine. The CDR3 spells CASRWAFYNEQFF. CDR3 nucleotide sequence: TGTGCCAGCAGATGGGCTTTTTACAATGAGCAGTTCTTC.